This T cell receptor beta chain is drawn from a study of T cell responses to AZD1222 COVID-19 vaccine. Looking at the study overall: Doses given second, at about 4 or about 12 weeks, were pooled.

This clone was seen a handful of times. What it recognizes is unknown. Generated by immunoSEQ multiplex PCR, the TCRdb table keeps only in-frame clones and is missing some. The sample has about 140,000 clones; 90% are singletons. Trimming stripped 2 bases from V and 8 bases from J, with 12 bases between. The CDR3 sequence is 14 residues long. The germline V gene has CDR1 MDHEN and CDR2 SYDVKM. Overall study results and limits: Baseline serostatus was positive in only a handful of AZD1222 recipients. Nearly half of spike-specific TCRs reportedly go after variant regions that carry no mutations. Along spike, vaccine-associated CD4 TCRs were found throughout, with dominance at 160-218 and 743-854.

The TCR comes from an adult in good health. The sequencing here drew on peripheral blood, taken on day 0 of AZD1222 vaccination. The rearrangement links TRBV28 to TRBJ1-4; D unclear. In DNA, the CDR3 is TGTGCCAGCAGTTTAGGCGCGCGCCTGGAAAAACTGTTTTTT. Its protein product is CASSLGARLEKLFF.